The 5 T cell receptor beta chains below come from one sample, sequenced in a study of blood T cell repertoires in COVID-19. Repertoires were generated with immunoSEQ multiplex PCR, while TCRdb's copy carries only in-frame clones and drops some. The sample lists roughly 62,000 clones, around 82% seen once, with around 10% in the top ten. Source material: peripheral blood. The receptors derive from an elderly man with COVID-19, enrolled during active disease.

The chain employs TRBV15 and TRBJ1-4; D unresolved. V lost 1 base and J lost 1, with 7 bases in between. Germline values: CDR1 LNHNV, CDR2 YYDKDF (reference sequence). The CDR3 contains 15 residues. The CDR3 here is CATSRVSRTNEKLFF. Here the CDR3 DNA reads TGTGCCACCAGCAGAGTTTCTAGAACTAATGAAAAACTGTTTTTT.

The V and J genes are TRBV27 and TRBJ1-5; D ambiguous. Trimming removed 2 bases from V and 3 bases from J, with 11 bases in between. The CDR3 runs to 15 residues. Germline CDR1 and CDR2: MNHEY and SMNVEV (reference sequence). CDR3 region: CASSLRGRINQPQHF. For the CDR3, the DNA is TGTGCCAGCAGTTTAAGAGGCCGGATCAATCAGCCCCAGCATTTT.

This chain connects TRBV21-1 to TRBJ1-2; the D segment call TRBD1 is taken from the table without a DNA check. TRBV21-1 is a known pseudogene. The CDR3 contains 17 residues. The DNA for the CDR3 is TGTGCCAGCAGCAATGGGTGGTTGACAGTCCCGGTCGACGGCTACACCTTC. This encodes CASSNGWLTVPVDGYTF.

This chain uses TRBV3-1 (or the pseudogene TRBV3-2) with TRBJ2-5, with TRBD2 matching 13 bases. The trim removed 4 bases at V and 4 bases at J, leaving 3 bases unmatched. Germline CDR1 LGHDT, CDR2 YNNKEL (reference sequence). This CDR3 contains 15 residues. In DNA form, the CDR3 reads TGTGCCAGCAGCCCCACTAGCGGGGGGGGAGAGACCCAGTACTTC. Translating gives CASSPTSGGGETQYF.

The chain joins TRBV24-1 to TRBJ2-3; TRBD1 matches 8 bases. CDR3 size: 16 residues. The germline CDR1 and CDR2 sequences are KGHDR and SFDVKD. The J segment lost 4 bases and the V segment lost 0 bases, leaving 5 bases of the junction unmatched. The CDR3 loop is CATSDLGRGLADTQYF. The CDR3 DNA follows: TGTGCCACCAGTGATTTGGGCAGGGGGCTGGCAGATACGCAGTATTTT.